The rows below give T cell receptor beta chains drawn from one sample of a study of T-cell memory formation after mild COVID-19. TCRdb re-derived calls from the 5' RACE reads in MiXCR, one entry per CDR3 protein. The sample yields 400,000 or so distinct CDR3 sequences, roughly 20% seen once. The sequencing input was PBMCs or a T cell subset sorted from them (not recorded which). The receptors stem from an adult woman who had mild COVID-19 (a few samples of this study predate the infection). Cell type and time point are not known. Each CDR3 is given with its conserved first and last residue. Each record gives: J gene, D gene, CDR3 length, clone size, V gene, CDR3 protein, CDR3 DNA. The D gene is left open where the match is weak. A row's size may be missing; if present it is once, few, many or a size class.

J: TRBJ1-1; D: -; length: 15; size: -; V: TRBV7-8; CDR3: CASSLGWGENTEAFF; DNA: TGTGCCAGCAGCTTAGGGTGGGGGGAGAACACTGAAGCTTTCTTT
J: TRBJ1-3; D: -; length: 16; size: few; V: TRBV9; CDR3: CASSVDSTTSGNTIYF; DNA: TGTGCCAGCAGCGTTGACAGTACCACCTCTGGAAACACCATATATTTT
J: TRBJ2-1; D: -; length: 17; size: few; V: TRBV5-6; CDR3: CASSLNVGTKSYNEQFF; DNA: TGTGCCAGCAGCCTCAACGTTGGGACGAAAAGTTACAATGAGCAGTTCTTC
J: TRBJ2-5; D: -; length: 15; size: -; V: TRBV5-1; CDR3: CASSLAMGDQETQYF; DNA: TGCGCCAGCAGCTTGGCGATGGGGGACCAAGAGACCCAGTACTTC
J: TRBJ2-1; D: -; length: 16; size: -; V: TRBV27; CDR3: CASSQGSLPTYNEQFF; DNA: TGTGCCAGCTCACAGGGAAGCCTCCCCACATACAATGAGCAGTTCTTC
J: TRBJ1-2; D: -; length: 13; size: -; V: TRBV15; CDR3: CATSRGPGGGYTF; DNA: TGTGCCACCAGCAGGGGCCCCGGGGGTGGCTACACCTTC
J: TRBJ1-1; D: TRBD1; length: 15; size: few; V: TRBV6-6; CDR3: CASTRTGQENTEAFF; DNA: TGTGCCAGCACCAGGACGGGACAGGAGAACACTGAAGCTTTCTTT
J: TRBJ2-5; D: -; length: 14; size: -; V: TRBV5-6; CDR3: CASSRDLTGETQYF; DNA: TGTGCCAGCAGTCGGGACCTCACGGGGGAGACCCAGTACTTC
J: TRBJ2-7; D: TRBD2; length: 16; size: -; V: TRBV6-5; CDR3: CASSPVAGGPFYEQYF; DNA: TGTGCCAGCAGCCCAGTAGCGGGAGGGCCCTTCTACGAGCAGTACTTC
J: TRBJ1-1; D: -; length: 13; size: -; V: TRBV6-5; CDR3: CASSYGGPTGAFF; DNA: TGTGCCAGCAGTTACGGCGGCCCCACCGGAGCTTTCTTT
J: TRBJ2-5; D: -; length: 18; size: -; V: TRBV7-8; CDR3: CASSLGLVADGRQETQYF; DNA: TGTGCCAGCAGCTTAGGTTTAGTAGCAGATGGGCGACAAGAGACCCAGTACTTC
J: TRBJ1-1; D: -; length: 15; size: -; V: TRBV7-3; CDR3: CASSLRPDAGTEAFF; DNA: TGTGCCAGCAGCTTACGACCAGACGCGGGCACTGAAGCTTTCTTT
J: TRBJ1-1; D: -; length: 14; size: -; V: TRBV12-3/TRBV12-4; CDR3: CASSTRDSSTEAFF; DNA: TGTGCCAGCAGTACCCGGGACTCCAGCACTGAAGCTTTCTTT
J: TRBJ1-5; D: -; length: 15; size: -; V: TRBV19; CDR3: CASTPGGVSWQPQHF; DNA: TGTGCCAGTACCCCCGGGGGGGTAAGTTGGCAGCCCCAGCATTTT
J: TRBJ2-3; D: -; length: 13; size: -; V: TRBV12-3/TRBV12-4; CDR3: CATERENTDTQYF; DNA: TGTGCCACGGAAAGGGAGAACACAGATACGCAGTATTTT
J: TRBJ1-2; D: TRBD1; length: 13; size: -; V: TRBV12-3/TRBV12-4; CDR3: CASSSGQFYGYTF; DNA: TGTGCCAGCAGCTCGGGACAGTTCTATGGCTACACCTTC
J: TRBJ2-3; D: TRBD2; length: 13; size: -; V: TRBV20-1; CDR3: CSALAGGGDTQYF; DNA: TGCAGTGCACTAGCGGGGGGTGGAGATACGCAGTATTTT
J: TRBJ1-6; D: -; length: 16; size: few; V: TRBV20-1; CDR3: CSAPAGGTSYNSPLHF; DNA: TGCAGTGCTCCGGCGGGGGGGACATCCTATAATTCACCCCTCCACTTT
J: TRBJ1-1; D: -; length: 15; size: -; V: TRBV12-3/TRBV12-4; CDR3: CASSNRDTRGTEAFF; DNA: TGTGCCAGCAGTAACCGAGACACAAGAGGCACTGAAGCTTTCTTT
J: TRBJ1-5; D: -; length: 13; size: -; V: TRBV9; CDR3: CASSMSANQPQHF; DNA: TGTGCCAGCAGCATGTCAGCGAATCAGCCCCAGCATTTT
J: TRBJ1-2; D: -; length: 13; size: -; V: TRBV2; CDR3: CASSEQGGDGYTF; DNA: TGTGCCAGCAGTGAACAGGGAGGGGATGGCTACACCTTC
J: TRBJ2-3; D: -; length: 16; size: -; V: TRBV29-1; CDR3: CSVEGIEAGAEDTQYF; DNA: TGCAGCGTTGAAGGAATCGAGGCGGGGGCGGAGGATACGCAGTATTTT
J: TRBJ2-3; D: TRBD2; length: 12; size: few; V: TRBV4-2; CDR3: CASSVREDTQYF; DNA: TGTGCCAGCAGCGTGCGGGAGGATACGCAGTATTTT
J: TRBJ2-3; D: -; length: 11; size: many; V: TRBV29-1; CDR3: CSVERDRGEYF; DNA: TGCAGCGTTGAGCGGGACAGAGGGGAGTATTTT
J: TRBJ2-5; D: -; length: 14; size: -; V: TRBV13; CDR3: CASSLASRQETQYF; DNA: TGTGCCAGCAGCTTGGCATCACGACAAGAGACCCAGTACTTC
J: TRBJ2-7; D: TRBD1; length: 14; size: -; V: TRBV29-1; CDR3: CSVEVVGQGYEQYF; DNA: TGCAGCGTTGAAGTGGTGGGACAGGGTTACGAGCAGTACTTC
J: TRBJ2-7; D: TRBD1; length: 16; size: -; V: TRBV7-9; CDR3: CASSSDRGLTLYEQYF; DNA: TGTGCCAGCAGCTCGGACAGGGGGCTTACCCTCTACGAGCAGTACTTC
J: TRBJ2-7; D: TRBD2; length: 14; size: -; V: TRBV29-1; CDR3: CSVFGGGSSYEQYF; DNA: TGCAGCGTTTTTGGCGGCGGGAGCTCCTACGAGCAGTACTTC
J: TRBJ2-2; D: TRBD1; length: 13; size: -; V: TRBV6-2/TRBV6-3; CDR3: CASRVQGARELFF; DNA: TGTGCCAGCAGGGTACAGGGGGCCCGGGAGCTGTTTTTT
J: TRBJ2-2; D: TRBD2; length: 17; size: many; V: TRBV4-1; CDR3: CASSQDLAGADTGELFF; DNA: TGCGCCAGCAGCCAAGATCTAGCGGGGGCCGACACCGGGGAGCTGTTTTTT
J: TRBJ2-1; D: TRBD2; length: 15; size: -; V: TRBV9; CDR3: CASSVGLAGKVEQFF; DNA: TGTGCCAGCAGCGTAGGACTAGCGGGAAAGGTTGAGCAGTTCTTC
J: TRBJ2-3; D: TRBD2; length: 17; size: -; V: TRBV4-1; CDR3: CASSQASGGVRTDTQYF; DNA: TGCGCCAGCAGCCAGGCTAGCGGGGGCGTTCGCACAGATACGCAGTATTTT
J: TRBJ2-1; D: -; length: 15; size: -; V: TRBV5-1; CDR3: CASSLAPQADNEQFF; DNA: TGCGCCAGCAGCTTGGCGCCACAGGCGGACAATGAGCAGTTCTTC
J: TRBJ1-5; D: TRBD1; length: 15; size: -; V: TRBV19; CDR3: CASSPWTGGNQPQHF; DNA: TGTGCCAGTAGTCCCTGGACAGGGGGCAATCAGCCCCAGCATTTT
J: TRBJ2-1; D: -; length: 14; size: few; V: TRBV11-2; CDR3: CASSPSQGYNEQFF; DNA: TGTGCCAGCAGCCCCTCCCAGGGGTACAATGAGCAGTTCTTC
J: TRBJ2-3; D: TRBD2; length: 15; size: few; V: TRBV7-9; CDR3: CASSLAGLRTDTQYF; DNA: TGTGCCAGCAGCTTAGCGGGACTACGCACAGATACGCAGTATTTT
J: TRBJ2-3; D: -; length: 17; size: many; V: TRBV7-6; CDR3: CASSLGASALVGDTQYF; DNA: TGTGCCAGCAGCTTAGGAGCTAGCGCCCTCGTCGGAGATACGCAGTATTTT
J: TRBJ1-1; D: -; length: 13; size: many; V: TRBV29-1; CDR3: CSVGRGRGTEAFF; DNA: TGCAGCGTTGGGCGGGGGCGAGGTACTGAAGCTTTCTTT
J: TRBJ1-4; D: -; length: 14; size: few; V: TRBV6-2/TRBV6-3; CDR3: CASSYAGAEEKLFF; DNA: TGTGCCAGCAGTTACGCAGGGGCGGAGGAAAAACTGTTTTTT
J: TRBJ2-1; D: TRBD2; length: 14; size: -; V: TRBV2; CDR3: CASPLAGNYNEQFF; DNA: TGTGCCAGCCCCCTAGCGGGCAATTACAATGAGCAGTTCTTC
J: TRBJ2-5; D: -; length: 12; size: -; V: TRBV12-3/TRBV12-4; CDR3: CASSSAQETQYF; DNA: TGTGCCAGTTCTAGCGCGCAAGAGACCCAGTACTTC
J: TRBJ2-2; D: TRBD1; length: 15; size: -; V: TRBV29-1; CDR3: CSVEGDRANTGELFF; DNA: TGCAGCGTTGAAGGGGACAGAGCGAACACCGGGGAGCTGTTTTTT
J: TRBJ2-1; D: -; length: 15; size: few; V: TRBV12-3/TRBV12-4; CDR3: CASSGGAGLSDEQFF; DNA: TGTGCCAGCAGTGGGGGGGCAGGGTTGAGCGATGAGCAGTTCTTC
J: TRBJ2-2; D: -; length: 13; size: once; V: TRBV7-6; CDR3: CASSLEGIGELFF; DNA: TGTGCCAGCAGCTTAGAGGGCATTGGGGAGCTGTTTTTT
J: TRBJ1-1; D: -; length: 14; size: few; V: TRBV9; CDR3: CASSVSLGNTEAFF; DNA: TGTGCCAGCAGCGTATCCCTAGGGAACACTGAAGCTTTCTTT
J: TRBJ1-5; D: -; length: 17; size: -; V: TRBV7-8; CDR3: CASSLAGWGSSNQPQHF; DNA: TGTGCCAGCAGCTTAGCAGGCTGGGGGTCTAGCAATCAGCCCCAGCATTTT
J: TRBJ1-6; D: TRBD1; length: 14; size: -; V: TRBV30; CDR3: CAWSDGQGNSPLHF; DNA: TGTGCCTGGAGTGATGGACAGGGGAATTCACCCCTCCACTTT
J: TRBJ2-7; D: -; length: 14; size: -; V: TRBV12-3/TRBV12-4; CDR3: CASSFGGPSYEQYF; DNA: TGTGCCAGCAGTTTCGGGGGGCCATCCTACGAGCAGTACTTC
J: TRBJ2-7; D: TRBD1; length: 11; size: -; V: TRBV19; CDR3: CASSQGAEQYF; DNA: TGTGCCAGTAGCCAGGGGGCCGAGCAGTACTTC
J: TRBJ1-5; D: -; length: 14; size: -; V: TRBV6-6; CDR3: CASSLVGENQPQHF; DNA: TGTGCCAGCAGCCTCGTGGGTGAAAATCAGCCCCAGCATTTT
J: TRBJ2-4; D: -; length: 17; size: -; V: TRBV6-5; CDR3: CASSRGGQRLAKNIQYF; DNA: TGTGCCAGCAGTAGGGGGGGACAGCGATTAGCCAAAAACATTCAGTACTTC
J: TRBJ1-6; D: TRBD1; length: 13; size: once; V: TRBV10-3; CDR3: CATKQGADSPLHF; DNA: TGTGCCACCAAACAGGGGGCTGATTCACCCCTCCACTTT